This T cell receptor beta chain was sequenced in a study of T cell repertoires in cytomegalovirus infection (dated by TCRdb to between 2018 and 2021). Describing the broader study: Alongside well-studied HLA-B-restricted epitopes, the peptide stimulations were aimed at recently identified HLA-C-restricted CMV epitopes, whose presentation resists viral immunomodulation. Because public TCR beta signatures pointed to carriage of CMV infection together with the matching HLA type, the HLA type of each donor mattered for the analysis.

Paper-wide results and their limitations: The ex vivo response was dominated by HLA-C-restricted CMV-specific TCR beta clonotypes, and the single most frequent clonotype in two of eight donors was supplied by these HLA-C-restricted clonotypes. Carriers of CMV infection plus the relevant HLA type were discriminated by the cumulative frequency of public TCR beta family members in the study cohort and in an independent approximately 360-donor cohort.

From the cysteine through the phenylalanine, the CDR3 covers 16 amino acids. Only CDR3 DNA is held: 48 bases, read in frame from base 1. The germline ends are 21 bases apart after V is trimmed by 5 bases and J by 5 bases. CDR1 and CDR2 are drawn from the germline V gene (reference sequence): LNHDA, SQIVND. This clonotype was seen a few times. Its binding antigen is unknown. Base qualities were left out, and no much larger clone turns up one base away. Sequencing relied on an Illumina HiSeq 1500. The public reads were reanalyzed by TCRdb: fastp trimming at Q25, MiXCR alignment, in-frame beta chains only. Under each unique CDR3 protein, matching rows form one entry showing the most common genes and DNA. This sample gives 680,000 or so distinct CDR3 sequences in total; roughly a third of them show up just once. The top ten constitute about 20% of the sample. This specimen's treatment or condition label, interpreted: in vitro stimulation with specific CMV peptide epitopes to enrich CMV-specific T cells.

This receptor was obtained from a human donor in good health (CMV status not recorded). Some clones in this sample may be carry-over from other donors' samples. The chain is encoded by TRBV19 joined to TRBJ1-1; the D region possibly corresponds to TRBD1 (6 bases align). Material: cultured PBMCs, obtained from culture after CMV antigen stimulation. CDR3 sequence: CASSPMSWQGRTEAFF. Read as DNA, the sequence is TGTGCCAGTAGTCCTATGTCCTGGCAGGGGAGGACTGAAGCTTTCTTT.